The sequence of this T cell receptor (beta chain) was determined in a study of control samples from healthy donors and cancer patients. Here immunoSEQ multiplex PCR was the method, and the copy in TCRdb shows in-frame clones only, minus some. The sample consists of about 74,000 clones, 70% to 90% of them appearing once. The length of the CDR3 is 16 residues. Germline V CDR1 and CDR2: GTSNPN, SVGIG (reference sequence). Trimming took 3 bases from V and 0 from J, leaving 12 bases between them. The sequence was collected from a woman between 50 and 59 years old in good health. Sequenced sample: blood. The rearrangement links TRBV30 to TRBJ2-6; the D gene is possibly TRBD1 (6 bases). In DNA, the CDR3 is TGTGCCTGGAGACAGGGCCTAAGCTCTGGGGCCAACGTCCTGACTTTC. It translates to CAWRQGLSSGANVLTF.